A single sample gave rise to the 18 T cell receptor beta chains below, sequenced in a study of blood T cell repertoires in COVID-19. The method was immunoSEQ multiplex PCR; TCRdb's version includes in-frame clones alone and lacks a portion of them. The sample lists about 400,000 clones, roughly nine tenths occurring once. Input material: peripheral blood. Receptor source: a man aged 35 to 55 with acute or convalescent COVID-19.

This chain links TRBV28 with TRBJ2-3, with 9 bases lining up with TRBD1. Germline trimming cut 5 bases from V and 2 bases from J; bases unmatched to any gene: 8. The CDR3 covers 16 residues. The V gene's germline CDR1 is MDHEN and CDR2 SYDVKM. The CDR3 region has the DNA TGTGCCAGCAGTGGTGGGGGACAGGGACTCACAGATACGCAGTATTTT. Translation gives CASSGGGQGLTDTQYF.

The V gene is TRBV2, the J gene TRBJ2-7, with 10 bases fitting TRBD2. CDR3 length equals 16 residues. The V gene's germline CDR1 is SNHLY and CDR2 FYNNEI. V lost 5 bases, J lost 0 bases, and 7 bases stayed unmatched. CDR3 nucleotide sequence: TGTGCCAGCAGTCAAGGGGTAGCGGGAGGCTCCTACGAGCAGTACTTC. Residues: CASSQGVAGGSYEQYF.

V gene TRBV3-1 (or the pseudogene TRBV3-2) combines with J gene TRBJ2-1, with D perhaps matching TRBD2 (6 bases). With 1 base removed from V and 7 bases from J, the gap between germline ends came to 17 bases. CDR3 length: 16 residues. The germline V gene has CDR1 LGHDT and CDR2 YNNKEL (reference sequence). The CDR3: CASSQAREGGRNEQFF. CDR3 DNA sequence: TGTGCCAGCAGCCAAGCCAGGGAAGGAGGGAGGAATGAGCAGTTCTTC.

J is TRBJ1-1 and V is TRBV2, with D perhaps matching TRBD1 (5 bases). This CDR3 has 11 residues. Per germline, CDR1 SNHLY and CDR2 FYNNEI. With 4 bases removed from V and 7 bases from J, the gap between germline ends came to 7 bases. In nucleotides, the CDR3 is TGTGCCAGCAGTGGACAGATTGAAGCTTTCTTT. Amino acid sequence: CASSGQIEAFF.

This clone came up once. The V gene is TRBV7-8, the J gene TRBJ2-2; tentatively, D is TRBD1 (8 bases). V was cut by 5 bases and J by 6 bases, with 19 bases left in between. Germline CDR1 reads SGHVS; CDR2 reads FQNEAQ. The CDR3 is 16 amino acids. The CDR3 nucleotides are TGTGCCAGCAGCATACGACAGGGGAGGGAGGCCGGGGAGCTGTTTTTT. This gives the protein CASSIRQGREAGELFF. The full variable domain, rest sourced from reference TRBV7-8 and TRBJ2-2, is GAGVSQSPRYKVAKRGQDVALRCDPISGHVSLFWYQQALGQGPEFLTYFQNEAQLDKSGLPSDRFFAERPEGSVSTLKIQRTQQEDSAVYLCASSIRQGREAGELFFGEGSRLTVL.

Comment on this clone: A much bigger clone sits one base away, suggesting this may be a read error. The same CDR3 arises from other DNA sequences in this sample as well. The DNA of the CDR3 is TGTGCCAGCGCACTTGGAGGATTGAACACTGAAGCTTTCTTT. It codes for CASALGGLNTEAFF. The chain joins TRBV18 to TRBJ1-1; no clear D. This CDR3 is 14 amino acids long. V was pared by 8 bases and J by 0 bases, with 13 bases between. Germline-derived CDR1 and CDR2 are KGHSH and LQKENI.

This chain connects TRBV4-1 to TRBJ2-1; 7 bases agree with TRBD1. This CDR3 is 16 amino acids long. Trimming at V came to 4 bases and at J to 7 bases, leaving 13 bases not matched to a gene. Germline V CDR1 and CDR2: MGHRA, YSYEKL. The CDR3 region has the DNA TGCGCCAGCAGCCTCCAAGTGACCCACAGGGGAAATGAGCAGTTCTTC. The encoded protein is CASSLQVTHRGNEQFF.

V and J are TRBV6-6 and TRBJ2-7, with 11 bases matching TRBD1. Germline CDR1 and CDR2: MNHNY and SVGAGI (reference sequence). This CDR3 region has 15 residues. V lost 10 bases to trimming and J lost 5 bases; unmatched junction nucleotides: 13. The CDR3 loop reads CATNFRGQGDHEQYF. CDR3 sequence (DNA): TGTGCCACCAACTTTCGGGGACAGGGGGACCACGAGCAGTACTTC.

The rearrangement joins TRBV5-1 to TRBJ2-3; no firm D call. V shed 2 bases and J shed 2 bases, with 6 bases lying between them. The CDR3 spans 13 residues. The germline V gene has CDR1 SGHRS and CDR2 YFSETQ. The CDR3 here is CASSFQDTDTQYF. The CDR3 coding sequence is TGCGCCAGCAGCTTCCAGGACACAGATACGCAGTATTTT.

The genes are TRBV7-2 and TRBJ2-1; 9 bases fit TRBD2. The trim removed 1 base at V and 4 bases at J, leaving 2 bases unmatched. CDR3 length: 15 residues. The germline gives CDR1 SGHTA, CDR2 FQGNSA. DNA of the CDR3: TGTGCCAGCAGCTTAGTGACTAGCGGATACAATGAGCAGTTCTTC. Its protein product is CASSLVTSGYNEQFF.

This clone was detected only once. The CDR3 loop is CASSEAGGVEQFF. The CDR3 region has the DNA TGTGCCAGCAGTGAAGCAGGGGGCGTTGAGCAGTTCTTC. V gene TRBV2 combines with J gene TRBJ2-1; 7 nucleotides line up with TRBD1. The V segment lost 0 bases and the J segment 9 bases; nucleotides outside the gene matches: 2. Germline V gene data show CDR1 as SNHLY and CDR2 as FYNNEI. The CDR3 is 13 residues long.

The chain combines TRBV27 with TRBJ2-6; 11 positions agree with TRBD1. CDR1 MNHEY and CDR2 SMNVEV come from the germline V gene (reference sequence). Trimming took 5 bases from V and 1 from J; bases not matched to a gene: 19. The CDR3 is 22 residues long. CDR3 sequence: CASSHKLRDRGLVRSGANVLTF. For the CDR3, the DNA is TGTGCCAGCAGTCACAAGCTCCGGGACAGGGGGTTGGTTCGATCTGGGGCCAACGTCCTGACTTTC.

This sequence joins TRBV27 and TRBJ2-3, with 7 bases matching TRBD2. There are 15 residues in the CDR3. The ends lost 2 bases at V and 7 bases at J; junction bases unmatched: 9. From germline, CDR1 is MNHEY and CDR2 SMNVEV (reference sequence). CDR3 in DNA: TGTGCCAGCAGTTTAAGGGTGGGGGGGTTACATACGCAGTATTTT. Protein product: CASSLRVGGLHTQYF.

The rearrangement uses TRBV29-1 and TRBJ2-7; D perhaps matches TRBD2 (5 bases). With 4 bases removed from V and 5 bases from J, the gap between germline ends came to 6 bases. Germline CDR1 SQVTM, CDR2 ANQGSEA. CDR3 length: 10 amino acids. This CDR3 reads CSVAGNEQYF. The CDR3 DNA reads TGCAGCGTTGCCGGGAACGAGCAGTACTTC.

This chain joins TRBV9 and TRBJ1-2, with D perhaps TRBD1 (6 bases). The V end was cut by 5 bases, the J end by 1 base, with 12 bases between. The V gene's germline CDR1 is SGDLS and CDR2 YYNGEE. The CDR3 is 14 amino acids. The CDR3 nucleotides read TGTGCCAGCAGTGAACAGGGTGGTAACTATGGCTACACCTTC. This codes for CASSEQGGNYGYTF.

This chain links TRBV15 with TRBJ1-3; maybe TRBD1 (6 bases). From germline, CDR1 is LNHNV and CDR2 YYDKDF (reference sequence). Trimming cost V 5 bases and J 8 bases, with 10 bases left between them. CDR3 size: 12 residues. CDR3: CATSARGDTIYF. The CDR3 nucleotides read TGTGCCACCAGCGCCAGGGGAGACACCATATATTTT.

This clone was observed a single time. The chain links TRBV7-3 to TRBJ1-1, with D unresolved. Germline V gene data show CDR1 as SGHTA and CDR2 as FQGTGA. There are 13 residues in the CDR3. The germline V and J ends were trimmed by 6 bases and 4 bases, with 12 bases remaining between them. CDR3 loop: CASSSGLGTEAFF. The CDR3 DNA reads TGTGCCAGCAGTTCAGGTTTGGGCACTGAAGCTTTCTTT.

The rearrangement links TRBV12-2 to TRBJ1-1; whether TRBD1, the table's D call, matches the DNA was not checked. TRBV12-2 is a pseudogene. This CDR3 has 15 residues. The CDR3 loop is CASRLGRRPNTEAFF. The DNA of the CDR3 is TGTGCAAGTCGCTTGGGGCGGAGACCGAACACTGAAGCTTTCTTT.